The 10 T cell receptor beta chains presented below share a single source sample, sequenced in a study of shared clonotypes between healthy human individuals. Repertoires were generated with immunoSEQ multiplex PCR, while TCRdb's copy carries only in-frame clones and drops some. The table includes more than 2,000,000 clones, just over 90% detected once. Specimen: naive CD4+ T cells from PBMCs. Indicated subset: CD45RA+ positively selected. Source of these receptors: a man younger than 35 in good health. Some clones in this sample may be carry-over from other donors' samples.

The chain links TRBV29-1 to TRBJ2-7, with TRBD2 as a possible D gene (5 bases). The V end lost 5 bases, the J end lost 2 bases, and 19 bases lay between the germline ends. Germline lookup yields CDR1 SQVTM and CDR2 ANQGSEA. The CDR3 runs 15 residues. The CDR3, as DNA: TGCAGCGTTATAGGCGGGCTACTTGGAGCCTACGAGCAGTACTTC. Translated: CSVIGGLLGAYEQYF.

The chain joins TRBV9 to TRBJ1-2; TRBD1 matches at 7 bases. Germline V gene data show CDR1 as SGDLS and CDR2 as YYNGEE. The CDR3 is made up of 15 amino acids. Trimming cost V 4 bases and J 4 bases; bases outside gene matches: 10. CDR3 protein: CASSLDRELSYGYTF. The CDR3 bases are TGTGCCAGCAGCTTAGACAGGGAGCTTTCCTATGGCTACACCTTC.

The chain links TRBV5-1 to TRBJ1-3; 11 nucleotides align to TRBD1. Germline CDR1 SGHRS, CDR2 YFSETQ. This CDR3 is 16 amino acids long. The V gene end was trimmed by 4 bases and the J gene end by 3 bases; junction bases not matched to a gene: 6. The CDR3 DNA follows: TGCGCCAGCAGCCTGCGGACAGGGGGCGATGGAAACACCATATATTTT. It yields the protein CASSLRTGGDGNTIYF.

The chain links TRBV2 to TRBJ2-1, with TRBD2 matching over 7 bases. Germline CDR1 reads SNHLY; CDR2 reads FYNNEI. V lost 3 bases to trimming and J lost 7 bases; unmatched junction nucleotides: 3. This CDR3 has 13 amino acids. This CDR3 is CASSDGGLNEQFF. In DNA form, the CDR3 reads TGTGCCAGCAGTGACGGGGGACTAAATGAGCAGTTCTTC.

The chain joins TRBV4-1 to TRBJ2-3, with 12 bases fitting TRBD2. The CDR3 is 17 amino acids. Per germline, CDR1 MGHRA and CDR2 YSYEKL. The J segment lost 2 bases and the V segment lost 0 bases, leaving 3 bases of the junction unmatched. CDR3 in DNA: TGCGCCAGCAGCCAAGACCTAGCGGGAGGGCTCACAGATACGCAGTATTTT. This gives the protein CASSQDLAGGLTDTQYF.

This chain uses TRBV28 with TRBJ1-2; TRBD1 is a possible D gene (5 bases). CDR1 and CDR2 (germline): MDHEN, SYDVKM. V lost 5 bases to trimming and J lost 4 bases, with 14 bases between them. This CDR3 is built from 14 residues. In DNA form, the CDR3 reads TGTGCCAGCAGTGCCCCCGGGACGGTCTATGGCTACACCTTC. It translates to CASSAPGTVYGYTF.

This rearrangement joins TRBV2 to TRBJ2-1; a possible D gene is TRBD1 (6 bases). Trimming shortened V by 5 bases and J by 5 bases, and 10 bases separated the two germline ends. Germline-derived CDR1 and CDR2 are SNHLY and FYNNEI. This CDR3 region has 13 residues. CDR3 loop: CASSFRDNNEQFF. The CDR3 DNA is TGTGCCAGCAGTTTCCGGGACAACAATGAGCAGTTCTTC.

A note on this clone: Within the sample, other DNA sequences also encode this same CDR3. V gene TRBV28 combines with J gene TRBJ2-2; D unclear. The CDR3 consists of 13 residues. The V end lost 1 base, the J end lost 5 bases, and 5 bases lay between the germline ends. Germline loops: CDR1 MDHEN, CDR2 SYDVKM. The chain's CDR3 is CASSLLGTGELFF. In DNA form, the CDR3 reads TGTGCCAGCAGTTTATTAGGAACCGGGGAGCTGTTTTTT.

Turning to this clone: Within the sample, other DNA sequences also encode this same CDR3. The V call is TRBV5-1, the J call TRBJ2-5, with no clear D. CDR3 length: 14 amino acids. Germline V gene lookup returns CDR1 SGHRS and CDR2 YFSETQ. V lost 0 bases and J lost 2, with 8 bases in between. CDR3 amino acids: CASSLVVGQETQYF. The CDR3 nucleotides are TGCGCCAGCAGCTTGGTGGTGGGACAAGAGACCCAGTACTTC.

The chain couples TRBV9 to TRBJ2-2; 9 nucleotides line up with TRBD2. Germline V gives CDR1 SGDLS, CDR2 YYNGEE. The ends lost 7 bases at V and 0 bases at J; junction bases unmatched: 4. The CDR3 is 15 residues long. The CDR3 nucleotides are TGTGCCAGCGGTCGGACTAGCGCGAACACCGGGGAGCTGTTTTTT. Protein sequence: CASGRTSANTGELFF.